This T cell receptor (beta chain) was sequenced for a study of T cells in Graves' hyperthyroidism and ophthalmopathy. General study findings and limits: Blood shared most expanded thyroid clonotypes above 0.001.

RNA transcripts provided the source from which TCR beta CDR3 regions were amplified. First-round RT-PCR with HTBI primers amplified the TCR CDR3 region. MiXCR, applied by TCRdb to the multiplex PCR reads, yields one record per CDR3 protein. This sample has about 400,000 distinct CDR3 sequences, with over 12% found just once. On this clonotype itself: Its matching antigen is unknown.

Trimming pared 2 bases from V and 8 bases from J, leaving 7 bases between. Germline assignment: CDR1 MNHEY and CDR2 SVGAGI. This CDR3 has 12 residues. Input material: blood. This clonotype was obtained from a middle-aged man with Graves' ophthalmopathy. The chain employs TRBV6-5 and TRBJ2-1; D uncertain. The CDR3 loop is CASSYRFDEQFF. CDR3 DNA: TGTGCCAGCAGTTACAGGTTCGATGAGCAGTTCTTC.